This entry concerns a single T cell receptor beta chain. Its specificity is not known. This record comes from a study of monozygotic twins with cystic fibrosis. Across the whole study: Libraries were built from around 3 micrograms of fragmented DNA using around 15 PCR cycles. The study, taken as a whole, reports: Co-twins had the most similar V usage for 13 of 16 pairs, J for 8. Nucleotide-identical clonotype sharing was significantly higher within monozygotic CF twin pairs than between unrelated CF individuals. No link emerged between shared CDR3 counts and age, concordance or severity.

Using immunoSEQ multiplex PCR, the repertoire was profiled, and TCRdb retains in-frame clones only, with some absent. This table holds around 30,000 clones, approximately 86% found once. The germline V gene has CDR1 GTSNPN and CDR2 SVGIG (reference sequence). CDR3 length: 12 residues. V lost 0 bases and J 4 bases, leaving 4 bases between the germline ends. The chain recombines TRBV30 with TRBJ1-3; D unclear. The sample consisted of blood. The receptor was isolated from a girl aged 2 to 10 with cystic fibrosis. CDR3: CAWSVQGNTIYF. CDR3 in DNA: TGTGCCTGGAGTGTACAAGGAAACACCATATATTTT.